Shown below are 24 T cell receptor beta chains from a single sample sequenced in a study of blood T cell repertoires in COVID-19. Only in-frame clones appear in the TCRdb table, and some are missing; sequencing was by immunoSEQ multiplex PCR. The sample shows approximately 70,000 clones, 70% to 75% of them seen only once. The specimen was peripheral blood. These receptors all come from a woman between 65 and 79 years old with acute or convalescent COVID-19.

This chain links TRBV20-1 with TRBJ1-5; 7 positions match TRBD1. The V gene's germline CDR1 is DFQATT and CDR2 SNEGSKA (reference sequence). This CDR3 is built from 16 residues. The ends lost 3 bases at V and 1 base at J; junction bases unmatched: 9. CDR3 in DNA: TGCAGTGCTAGTCTCGGACAGGATGGCAGCAATCAGCCCCAGCATTTT. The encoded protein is CSASLGQDGSNQPQHF.

Here the CDR3 reads CASSSSDRVQEKLFF. DNA for the CDR3: TGTGCCAGCAGCAGCTCGGACAGGGTCCAAGAAAAACTGTTTTTT. The chain has TRBV21-1 and TRBJ1-4; the table's D gene call, TRBD1, was not cross checked with the DNA. TRBV21-1 is a recognized pseudogene. The CDR3 sequence is 15 residues long.

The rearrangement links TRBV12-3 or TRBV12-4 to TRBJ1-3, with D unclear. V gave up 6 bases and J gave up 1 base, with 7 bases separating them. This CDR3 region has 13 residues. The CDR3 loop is CASSGLSGNTIYF. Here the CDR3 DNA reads TGTGCCAGCAGCGGTTTATCTGGAAACACCATATATTTT.

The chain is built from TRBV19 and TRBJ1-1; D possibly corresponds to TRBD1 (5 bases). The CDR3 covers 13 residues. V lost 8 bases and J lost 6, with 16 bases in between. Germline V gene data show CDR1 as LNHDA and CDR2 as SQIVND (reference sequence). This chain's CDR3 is CASLSGTLAEAFF. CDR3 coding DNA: TGTGCCAGTCTCTCGGGGACTTTGGCTGAAGCTTTCTTT.

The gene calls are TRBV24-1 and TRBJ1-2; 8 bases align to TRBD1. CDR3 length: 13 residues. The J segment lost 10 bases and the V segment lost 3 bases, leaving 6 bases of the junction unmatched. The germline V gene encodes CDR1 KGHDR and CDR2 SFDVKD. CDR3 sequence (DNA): TGTGCCACCAGTGATGCTGACAGGGGACACTACACCTTC. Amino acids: CATSDADRGHYTF.

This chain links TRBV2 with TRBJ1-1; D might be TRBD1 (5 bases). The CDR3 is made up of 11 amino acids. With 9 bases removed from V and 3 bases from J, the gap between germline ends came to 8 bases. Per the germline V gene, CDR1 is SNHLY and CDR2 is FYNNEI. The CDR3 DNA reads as TGTGCCAGTACAGGAGACACTGAAGCTTTCTTT. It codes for CASTGDTEAFF. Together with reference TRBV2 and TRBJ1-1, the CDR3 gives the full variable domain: EPEVTQTPSHQVTQMGQEVILRCVPISNHLYFYWYRQILGQKVEFLVSFYNNEISEKSEIFDDQFSVERPDGSNFTLKIRSTKLEDSAMYFCASTGDTEAFFGQGTRLTVV.

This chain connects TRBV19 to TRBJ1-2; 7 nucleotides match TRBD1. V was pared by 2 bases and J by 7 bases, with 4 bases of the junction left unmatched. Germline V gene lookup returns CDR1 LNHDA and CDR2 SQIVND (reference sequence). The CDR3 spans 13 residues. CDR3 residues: CASSIQGEIGYTF. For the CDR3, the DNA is TGTGCCAGTAGTATACAGGGGGAGATTGGCTACACCTTC.

The CDR3 DNA reads as TGTGCCAGCAGCTCATCCAGGCAGGGTCGCGAGCAGTACTTC. This gives the protein CASSSSRQGREQYF. The chain recombines TRBV7-2 with TRBJ2-7, with D possibly being TRBD1 (5 bases). The CDR3 has 14 amino acids. The V end was cut by 4 bases, the J end by 6 bases, with 16 bases between. CDR1 is SGHTA, CDR2 FQGNSA, per germline.

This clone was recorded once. DNA for the CDR3: TGTGCCAGCAGTAGGACCAGGGCTCGCCAGCCCCAGCATTTT. This encodes CASSRTRARQPQHF. This sequence joins TRBV6-5 and TRBJ1-5; the D gene is possibly TRBD1 (5 bases). Looked up from germline, CDR1 is MNHEY and CDR2 is SVGAGI. The CDR3 spans 14 residues. Trimming pared 5 bases from V and 7 bases from J, leaving 15 bases between.

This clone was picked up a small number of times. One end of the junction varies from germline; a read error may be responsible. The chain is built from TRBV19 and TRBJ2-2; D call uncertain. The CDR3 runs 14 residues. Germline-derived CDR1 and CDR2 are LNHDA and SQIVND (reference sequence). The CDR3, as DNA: TGTGCCAGTAGGATAGACTGGAACACCGGGGAGCTGTTTTTT. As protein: CASRIDWNTGELFF. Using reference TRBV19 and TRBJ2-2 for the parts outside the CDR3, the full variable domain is DGGITQSPKYLFRKEGQNVTLSCEQNLNHDAMYWYRQDPGQGLRLIYYSQIVNDFQKGDIAEGYSVSREKKESFPLTVTSAQKNPTAFYLCASRIDWNTGELFFGEGSRLTVL.

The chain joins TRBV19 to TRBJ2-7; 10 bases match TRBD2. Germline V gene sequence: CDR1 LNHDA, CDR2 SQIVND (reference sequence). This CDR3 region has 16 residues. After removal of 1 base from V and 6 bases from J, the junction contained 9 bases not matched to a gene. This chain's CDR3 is CASSIGPAGGRREQYF. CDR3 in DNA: TGTGCCAGTAGTATAGGACCAGCGGGAGGGAGACGCGAGCAGTACTTC.

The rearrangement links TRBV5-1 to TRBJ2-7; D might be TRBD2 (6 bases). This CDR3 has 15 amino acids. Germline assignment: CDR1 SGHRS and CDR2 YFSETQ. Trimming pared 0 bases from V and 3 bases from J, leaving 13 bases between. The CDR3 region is CASSLEGGANYEQYF. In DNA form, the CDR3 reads TGCGCCAGCAGCTTGGAGGGAGGTGCAAACTACGAGCAGTACTTC.

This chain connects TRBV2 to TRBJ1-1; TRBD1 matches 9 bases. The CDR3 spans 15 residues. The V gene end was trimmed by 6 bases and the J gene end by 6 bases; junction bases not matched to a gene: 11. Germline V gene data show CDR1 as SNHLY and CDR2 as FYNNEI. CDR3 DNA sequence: TGTGCCAGCAGAACCGGGACAGGGCACTTGGCTGAAGCTTTCTTT. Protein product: CASRTGTGHLAEAFF.

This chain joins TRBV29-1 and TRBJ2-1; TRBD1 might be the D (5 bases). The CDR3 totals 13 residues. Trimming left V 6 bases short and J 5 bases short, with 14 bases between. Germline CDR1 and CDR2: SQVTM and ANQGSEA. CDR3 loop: CSVGRQNNNEQFF. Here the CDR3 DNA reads TGCAGCGTGGGCAGACAGAATAACAATGAGCAGTTCTTC.

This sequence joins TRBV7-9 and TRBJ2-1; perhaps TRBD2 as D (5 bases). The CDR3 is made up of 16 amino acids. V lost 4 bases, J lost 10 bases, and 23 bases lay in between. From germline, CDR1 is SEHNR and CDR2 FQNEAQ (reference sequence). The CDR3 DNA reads TGTGCCAGCAGCTCTCCTTTTGGTAATAGCGTCTACGAGCAGTTCTTC. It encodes CASSSPFGNSVYEQFF.

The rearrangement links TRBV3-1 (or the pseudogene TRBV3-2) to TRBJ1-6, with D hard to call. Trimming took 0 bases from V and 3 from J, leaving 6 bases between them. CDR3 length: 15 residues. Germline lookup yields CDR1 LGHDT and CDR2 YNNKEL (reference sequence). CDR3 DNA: TGTGCCAGCAGCCAAGACAGGAACTATAATTCACCCCTCCACTTT. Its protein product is CASSQDRNYNSPLHF.

The CDR3 DNA follows: TGTGCCAGCAGTTTCCTCGGAGGGGGCTACACCTTC. It specifies CASSFLGGGYTF. The rearrangement links TRBV27 to TRBJ1-2, with unresolved D. The CDR3 runs to 12 residues. Germline loops: CDR1 MNHEY, CDR2 SMNVEV (reference sequence). Deletions cut 3 bases from V and 8 bases from J, with 10 bases between.

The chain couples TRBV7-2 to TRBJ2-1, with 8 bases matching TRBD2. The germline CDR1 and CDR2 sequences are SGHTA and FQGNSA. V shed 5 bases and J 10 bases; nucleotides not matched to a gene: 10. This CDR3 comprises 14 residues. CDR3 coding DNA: TGTGCCAGCAGCCAAGGGGCGGGAGGTGGCGAGCAGTTCTTC. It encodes CASSQGAGGGEQFF. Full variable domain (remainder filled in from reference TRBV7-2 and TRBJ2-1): GAGVSQSPSNKVTEKGKDVELRCDPISGHTALYWYRQSLGQGLEFLIYFQGNSAPDKSGLPSDRFSAERTGGSVSTLTIQRTQQEDSAVYLCASSQGAGGGEQFFGPGTRLTVL.

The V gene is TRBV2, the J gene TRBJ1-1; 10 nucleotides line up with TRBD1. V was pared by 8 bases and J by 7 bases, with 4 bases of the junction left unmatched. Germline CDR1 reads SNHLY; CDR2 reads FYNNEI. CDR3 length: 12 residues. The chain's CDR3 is CASQTGGNEAFF. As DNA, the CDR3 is TGTGCCAGCCAGACAGGGGGCAATGAAGCTTTCTTT.

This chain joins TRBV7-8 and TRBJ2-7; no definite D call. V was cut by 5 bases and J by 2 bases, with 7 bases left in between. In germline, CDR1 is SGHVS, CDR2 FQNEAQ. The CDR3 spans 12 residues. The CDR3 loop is CASSPTPYEQYF. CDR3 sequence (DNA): TGTGCCAGCAGCCCGACTCCCTACGAGCAGTACTTC. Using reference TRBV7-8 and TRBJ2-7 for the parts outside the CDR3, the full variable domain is GAGVSQSPRYKVAKRGQDVALRCDPISGHVSLFWYQQALGQGPEFLTYFQNEAQLDKSGLPSDRFFAERPEGSVSTLKIQRTQQEDSAVYLCASSPTPYEQYFGPGTRLTVT.

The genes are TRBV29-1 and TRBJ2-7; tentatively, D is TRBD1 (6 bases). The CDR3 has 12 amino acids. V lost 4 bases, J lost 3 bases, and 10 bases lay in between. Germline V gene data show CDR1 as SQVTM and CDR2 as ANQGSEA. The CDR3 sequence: CSVGVGGYEQYF. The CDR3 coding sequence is TGCAGCGTTGGTGTAGGGGGCTACGAGCAGTACTTC.

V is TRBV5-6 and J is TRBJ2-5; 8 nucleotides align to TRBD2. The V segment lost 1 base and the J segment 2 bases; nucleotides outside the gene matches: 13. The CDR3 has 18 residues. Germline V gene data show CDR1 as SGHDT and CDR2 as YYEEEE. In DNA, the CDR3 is TGTGCCAGCAGCTTGTTATCGTCCGGGACTAGACGGCAAGAGACCCAGTACTTC. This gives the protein CASSLLSSGTRRQETQYF.

This CDR3 is CASSPGQVLQVEAFF. In nucleotides, the CDR3 is TGCGCCAGCAGCCCAGGACAGGTTTTACAGGTTGAAGCTTTCTTT. The chain has TRBV5-1 and TRBJ1-1; 7 bases match TRBD1. This CDR3 comprises 15 residues. The germline V gene encodes CDR1 SGHRS and CDR2 YFSETQ. The V gene end was trimmed by 4 bases and the J gene end by 7 bases; junction bases not matched to a gene: 13.

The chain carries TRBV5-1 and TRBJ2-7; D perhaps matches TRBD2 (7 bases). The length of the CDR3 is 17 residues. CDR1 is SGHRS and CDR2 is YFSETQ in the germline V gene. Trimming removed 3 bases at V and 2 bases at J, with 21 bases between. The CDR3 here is CASSSVGGGGPTYEQYF. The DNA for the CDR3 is TGCGCCAGCAGCTCAGTAGGGGGGGGCGGCCCGACCTACGAGCAGTACTTC.